This is a list of T cell receptor beta chains from one sample in a study of a mutant IDH1 vaccine in newly diagnosed glioma. Assay used: immunoSEQ multiplex PCR; TCRdb lists only in-frame clones, some missing. Seen here are 20,000 to 25,000 clones, roughly 82% observed once, and the top ten hold under 15%. Their target antigens are unknown. The input for sequencing was PBMCs, taken from a glioma patient whose treatment included an IDH1 peptide vaccine. The source of these receptors is a man aged 25-40 years with glioma. Each CDR3 is given with its conserved first and last residue. The order of the fields is D gene, clone size, V gene, J gene, CDR3 protein, CDR3 DNA. D genes are given only for firm matches. The listing skips clone size in some rows; elsewhere it reads once, few, many or a size class.

D: .
size: .
V: TRBV7-8
J: TRBJ1-5
CDR3: CASSNSNQPQHF
DNA: TGTGCCAGCAGCAATAGCAATCAGCCCCAGCATTTT

D: .
size: few
V: TRBV6-6
J: TRBJ1-5
CDR3: CASSYSPDQPQHF
DNA: TGTGCCAGCAGTTACTCCCCCGATCAGCCCCAGCATTTT

D: .
size: .
V: TRBV6-4
J: TRBJ1-2
CDR3: CASSADSTDYGYTF
DNA: TGTGCCAGCAGTGCGGACAGCACAGACTATGGCTACACCTTC

D: .
size: few
V: TRBV25-1
J: TRBJ1-1
CDR3: CASSEFPPQGNTEAFF
DNA: TGTGCCAGCAGTGAATTTCCCCCCCAGGGAAACACTGAAGCTTTCTTT

D: .
size: once
V: TRBV4-1
J: TRBJ2-5
CDR3: CASSQSRALQETQYF
DNA: TGCGCCAGCAGCCAATCCCGGGCACTGCAAGAGACCCAGTACTTC

D: TRBD1
size: .
V: TRBV6-5
J: TRBJ1-5
CDR3: CASSYGGQGAGPQHF
DNA: TGTGCCAGCAGTTACGGGGGACAGGGGGCGGGGCCCCAGCATTTT

D: .
size: once
V: TRBV5-1
J: TRBJ1-6
CDR3: CASSFSGDDSPLHF
DNA: TGCGCCAGCAGCTTCTCAGGGGATGATTCACCCCTCCACTTT

D: TRBD1
size: .
V: TRBV5-6
J: TRBJ1-2
CDR3: CASSLDRGYGYTF
DNA: TGTGCCAGCAGCTTGGACAGGGGCTATGGCTACACCTTC

D: .
size: .
V: TRBV5-1
J: TRBJ2-7
CDR3: CASSLQRAAYEQYF
DNA: TGCGCCAGCAGCTTGCAAAGGGCGGCCTACGAGCAGTACTTC

D: TRBD2
size: .
V: TRBV5-6
J: TRBJ2-3
CDR3: CASSLGLAGITDTQYF
DNA: TGTGCCAGCAGCTTGGGACTAGCGGGGATCACAGATACGCAGTATTTT

D: .
size: .
V: TRBV30
J: TRBJ2-1
CDR3: CAWSVGVLGLYNEQFF
DNA: TGTGCCTGGAGTGTTGGAGTATTGGGCCTCTACAATGAGCAGTTCTTC

D: .
size: few
V: TRBV5-4
J: TRBJ1-1
CDR3: CASGVGAGARTEAFF
DNA: TGTGCCAGCGGTGTAGGGGCAGGGGCAAGGACTGAAGCTTTCTTT

D: .
size: .
V: TRBV5-4
J: TRBJ2-2
CDR3: CASSLDREVGTGELFF
DNA: TGTGCCAGCAGCTTGGACAGGGAGGTTGGTACCGGGGAGCTGTTTTTT

D: .
size: .
V: TRBV19
J: TRBJ1-5
CDR3: CASTSTGGNQPQHF
DNA: TGTGCCAGTACTTCGACCGGTGGCAATCAGCCCCAGCATTTT

D: .
size: .
V: TRBV18
J: TRBJ2-7
CDR3: CASSLTENNQYF
DNA: TGTGCCAGCTCTCTTACGGAAAATAACCAGTACTTC

D: .
size: .
V: TRBV7-2
J: TRBJ1-1
CDR3: CASSLEVVAEAFF
DNA: TGTGCCAGCAGCTTAGAGGTTGTCGCTGAAGCTTTCTTT

D: TRBD1
size: .
V: TRBV10-3
J: TRBJ1-2
CDR3: CAISTGDGYTF
DNA: TGTGCCATCAGTACAGGGGATGGCTACACCTTC

D: TRBD1
size: .
V: TRBV19
J: TRBJ1-2
CDR3: CASSIRDSPAGYTF
DNA: TGTGCCAGTAGTATTCGGGACAGTCCCGCCGGCTACACCTTC

D: TRBD2
size: .
V: TRBV7-6
J: TRBJ2-7
CDR3: CASSLLAGGLGETPEQYF
DNA: TGTGCCAGCAGCTTACTAGCGGGAGGGCTAGGGGAGACTCCCGAGCAGTACTTC

D: .
size: .
V: TRBV7-9
J: TRBJ2-5
CDR3: CASSLAAEQETQYF
DNA: TGTGCCAGCAGCTTAGCGGCGGAACAAGAGACCCAGTACTTC

D: .
size: .
V: TRBV6-5
J: TRBJ1-2
CDR3: CASSPGGASYGYTF
DNA: TGTGCCAGCAGCCCGGGGGGCGCAAGCTATGGCTACACCTTC

D: .
size: few
V: TRBV18
J: TRBJ2-1
CDR3: CASSPIGGSYNEQFF
DNA: TGTGCCAGCTCACCAATAGGGGGGTCCTACAATGAGCAGTTCTTC

D: .
size: .
V: TRBV7-2
J: TRBJ2-7
CDR3: CASSFVSSLAEQYF
DNA: TGTGCCAGCAGCTTTGTCAGCTCCCTGGCCGAGCAGTACTTC

D: .
size: .
V: TRBV7-9
J: TRBJ2-5
CDR3: CASSLATPGPETQYF
DNA: TGTGCCAGCAGCTTAGCAACTCCTGGACCGGAGACCCAGTACTTC

D: TRBD1
size: .
V: TRBV19
J: TRBJ1-3
CDR3: CASSRGQGQGNTIYF
DNA: TGTGCCAGTAGTCGCGGACAGGGACAAGGAAACACCATATATTTT

D: TRBD1
size: .
V: TRBV5-1
J: TRBJ2-2
CDR3: CASSTGDRGTGELFF
DNA: TGCGCCAGCAGCACAGGGGACCGGGGCACCGGGGAGCTGTTTTTT

D: TRBD1
size: .
V: TRBV29-1
J: TRBJ2-7
CDR3: CSVVGGTGRLSHEQYF
DNA: TGCAGCGTTGTTGGAGGGACAGGGCGTCTGTCCCACGAGCAGTACTTC

D: .
size: .
V: TRBV6-5
J: TRBJ1-3
CDR3: CASSYLHFSGNTIYF
DNA: TGTGCCAGCAGTTACCTTCATTTCTCTGGAAACACCATATATTTT

D: .
size: .
V: TRBV2
J: TRBJ2-1
CDR3: CASSGLAPVDEQFF
DNA: TGTGCCAGCAGTGGGCTAGCGCCCGTCGATGAGCAGTTCTTC

D: .
size: .
V: TRBV4-1
J: TRBJ2-2
CDR3: CASSQWLAGELFF
DNA: TGCGCCAGCAGCCAATGGCTGGCCGGGGAGCTGTTTTTT

D: TRBD2
size: .
V: TRBV9
J: TRBJ2-7
CDR3: CASSVVAGGGEQYF
DNA: TGTGCCAGCAGCGTAGTCGCGGGAGGGGGCGAGCAGTACTTC

D: .
size: .
V: TRBV6-1
J: TRBJ2-3
CDR3: CASSPRGNTQYF
DNA: TGTGCCAGCAGTCCAAGGGGAAATACGCAGTATTTT

D: TRBD1
size: once
V: TRBV2
J: TRBJ2-7
CDR3: CASRLDRGSYEQYF
DNA: TGTGCCAGCAGACTGGACAGGGGTTCCTACGAGCAGTACTTC

D: .
size: .
V: TRBV5-1
J: TRBJ2-5
CDR3: CASSDGLPGETQYF
DNA: TGCGCCAGCAGCGACGGACTCCCGGGGGAGACCCAGTACTTC

D: .
size: .
V: TRBV5-1
J: TRBJ2-7
CDR3: CASTLAPLGRNSYEQYF
DNA: TGCGCCAGCACCTTAGCCCCTCTGGGCCGAAACTCCTACGAGCAGTACTTC

D: TRBD2
size: .
V: TRBV5-4
J: TRBJ2-2
CDR3: CASSLGGLAGVTGELFF
DNA: TGTGCCAGCAGCTTGGGAGGGCTAGCGGGAGTCACCGGGGAGCTGTTTTTT

D: TRBD2
size: .
V: TRBV5-1
J: TRBJ2-7
CDR3: CASSLSSGSYEQYF
DNA: TGCGCCAGCAGCTTGTCTAGCGGTTCCTACGAGCAGTACTTC

D: .
size: .
V: TRBV5-5
J: TRBJ2-7
CDR3: CASSFIENSEQYF
DNA: TGTGCCAGCAGCTTTATAGAGAACTCCGAGCAGTACTTC

D: .
size: .
V: TRBV6-1
J: TRBJ2-7
CDR3: CASRQGGSYEQYF
DNA: TGTGCCAGCAGACAGGGAGGATCCTACGAGCAGTACTTC

D: .
size: .
V: TRBV5-4
J: TRBJ1-1
CDR3: CASSLSQTTEAFF
DNA: TGTGCCAGCAGCTTGTCTCAGACCACTGAAGCTTTCTTT

D: .
size: .
V: TRBV11-2
J: TRBJ1-4
CDR3: CASSPAGATNEKLFF
DNA: TGTGCCAGCAGCCCGGCGGGAGCAACTAATGAAAAACTGTTTTTT

D: TRBD1
size: .
V: TRBV5-6
J: TRBJ2-7
CDR3: CASSVAGGANRKNEQYF
DNA: TGTGCCAGCAGCGTTGCAGGGGGCGCGAATAGAAAGAACGAGCAGTACTTC

D: TRBD1
size: .
V: TRBV10-1
J: TRBJ1-1
CDR3: CASSDGTVNTEAFF
DNA: TGCGCCAGCAGTGATGGGACAGTGAACACTGAAGCTTTCTTT

D: TRBD1
size: .
V: TRBV5-1
J: TRBJ2-3
CDR3: CASSLQGTGPDTQYF
DNA: TGCGCCAGCAGCTTGCAGGGGACAGGGCCAGATACGCAGTATTTT

D: .
size: .
V: TRBV6-5
J: TRBJ2-2
CDR3: CAGGGLGGELFF
DNA: TGTGCCGGAGGGGGCCTCGGAGGGGAGCTGTTTTTT

D: TRBD1
size: few
V: TRBV19
J: TRBJ2-3
CDR3: CASSRGQGGADTQYF
DNA: TGTGCCAGTAGTCGGGGACAGGGAGGCGCAGATACGCAGTATTTT